These 32 T cell receptor beta chains share one sample of origin, sequenced in a study of identical twins. MiXCR, applied by TCRdb to the 5' RACE reads, yields one record per CDR3 protein. The sample shows under 300,000 distinct CDR3 sequences, about 14% of them seen only once. The sample was memory (CD45RO+) T cells sorted from blood. These receptors all come from a woman between 18 and 29 years old in good health.

The V gene is TRBV20-1, the J gene TRBJ2-3; 8 nucleotides line up with TRBD2. V gave up 6 bases and J gave up 0 bases; unmatched junction bases: 8. From germline, CDR1 is DFQATT and CDR2 SNEGSKA (reference sequence). This CDR3 is built from 15 residues. The CDR3 is CSAQASGLSTDTQYF. CDR3 DNA: TGCAGTGCACAAGCTAGCGGGTTGAGCACAGATACGCAGTATTTT.

This rearrangement joins TRBV14 to TRBJ2-7; 9 nucleotides align to TRBD1. CDR1 is SGHDN and CDR2 is FVKESK in the germline V gene. V lost 2 bases to trimming and J lost 5 bases; unmatched junction nucleotides: 7. This CDR3 is built from 15 residues. The CDR3 coding sequence is TGTGCCAGCAGCCAACCCGGGACAGGGATTAACGAGCAGTACTTC. Translating it yields CASSQPGTGINEQYF.

The rearrangement uses TRBV18 and TRBJ2-7; D gene uncertain. Per germline, CDR1 KGHSH and CDR2 LQKENI. The V gene lost 0 bases and the J gene lost 4 bases, with 10 bases spanning the gap. CDR3 length: 14 amino acids. The CDR3 DNA reads TGTGCCAGCTCACCACCTATTTCTGGGTACGAGCAGTACTTC. It is translated as CASSPPISGYEQYF.

This clonotype has at least ten counts. V gene TRBV10-3 combines with J gene TRBJ2-3; the match to TRBD1 covers 8 bases. This CDR3 has 13 amino acids. Germline CDR1 is ENHRY and CDR2 is SYGVKD. Trimming cost V 4 bases and J 4 bases; bases outside gene matches: 1. The CDR3, as DNA: TGTGCCATCAGTGGGACAGGGTCAGATACGCAGTATTTT. It codes for CAISGTGSDTQYF.

There are a few counts of this clonotype. The J gene is TRBJ1-5, the V gene TRBV6-2 or TRBV6-3; TRBD1 aligns across 7 bases. With V trimmed by 6 bases and J by 4 bases, 9 bases remained unmatched. CDR3 length equals 15 residues. Germline V gives CDR1 MNHEY, CDR2 SVGEGT. The CDR3 bases are TGTGCCAGCAGCCAAGCGGGACAGCAGAATCAGCCCCAGCATTTT. Its protein is CASSQAGQQNQPQHF.

The V and J genes are TRBV2 and TRBJ1-5, with D maybe TRBD1 (5 bases). The V and J ends lost 7 bases and 1 base respectively, with 8 bases between them. This CDR3 is 13 amino acids long. CDR1 and CDR2 (germline): SNHLY, FYNNEI. CDR3 in DNA: TGTGCCAGCATGGGGCAGAGCAATCAGCCCCAGCATTTT. Amino acids: CASMGQSNQPQHF.

The chain couples TRBV2 to TRBJ1-5, with TRBD1 matching over 10 bases. The V gene end was trimmed by 8 bases and the J gene end by 7 bases; junction bases not matched to a gene: 5. The CDR3 length is 13 residues. Germline values: CDR1 SNHLY, CDR2 FYNNEI. The CDR3 here is CASSGTGVQPQHF. The CDR3 DNA reads TGTGCCAGCTCGGGGACAGGGGTGCAGCCCCAGCATTTT.

The sample holds a few counts of this clonotype. The chain couples TRBV10-3 to TRBJ2-3, with 15 bases identical to TRBD2. The CDR3 extends over 15 amino acids. Trimming took 4 bases from V and 8 from J; bases not matched to a gene: 4. Germline V gene lookup returns CDR1 ENHRY and CDR2 SYGVKD. The CDR3, as DNA: TGTGCCATCAGTGGGACTAGCGGGGGGGCTGGTACGCAGTATTTT. Amino acids: CAISGTSGGAGTQYF.

The gene calls are TRBV5-6 and TRBJ2-1, with TRBD1 as a possible D gene (6 bases). V lost 3 bases to trimming and J lost 5 bases, with 18 bases between them. CDR1 is SGHDT, CDR2 YYEEEE, per germline. The CDR3 sequence is 16 residues long. The CDR3 spells CASSWRGVYRDNEQFF. Here the CDR3 DNA reads TGTGCCAGCAGCTGGCGCGGCGTATACAGGGACAATGAGCAGTTCTTC.

This clonotype was seen a handful of times. The V gene is TRBV18, the J gene TRBJ2-1, with TRBD2 matching over 7 bases. Unmatched junction bases numbered 8, after V lost 3 bases and J lost 0 bases. The CDR3 runs 17 residues. Germline V gives CDR1 KGHSH, CDR2 LQKENI. Written as DNA, the CDR3 is TGTGCCAGCTCACCGCAAACTAGCGCAAGCTCCTACAATGAGCAGTTCTTC. This translates into CASSPQTSASSYNEQFF.

This clonotype occurred a few times. The chain recombines TRBV12-3 or TRBV12-4 with TRBJ2-7; D is unclear. Deletions cut 4 bases from V and 0 bases from J, with 13 bases between. This CDR3 has 15 residues. CDR3 loop: CASSYLDQSSYEQYF. The CDR3 region has the DNA TGTGCCAGCAGTTATCTAGACCAGAGCTCCTACGAGCAGTACTTC.

This chain links TRBV7-2 with TRBJ2-1; 10 nucleotides agree with TRBD2. Trimming removed 0 bases from V and 0 bases from J; junction bases left unmatched: 2. The CDR3 consists of 17 residues. Germline V CDR1 and CDR2: SGHTA, FQGNSA. CDR3 sequence reads: CASSLAASGGSYNEQFF. CDR3 DNA sequence: TGTGCCAGCAGCTTAGCGGCTAGCGGGGGCTCCTACAATGAGCAGTTCTTC. Full variable domain (rest looked up from reference TRBV7-2 and TRBJ2-1): GAGVSQSPSNKVTEKGKDVELRCDPISGHTALYWYRQSLGQGLEFLIYFQGNSAPDKSGLPSDRFSAERTGGSVSTLTIQRTQQEDSAVYLCASSLAASGGSYNEQFFGPGTRLTVL.

The table lists this clonotype with a few counts. The V call is TRBV11-2, the J call TRBJ1-2, with 7 bases identical to TRBD1. V lost 0 bases to trimming and J lost 4 bases; unmatched junction nucleotides: 5. CDR1 and CDR2 from the germline V gene are SGHAT and FQNNGV. The CDR3 totals 15 residues. CDR3 nucleotide sequence: TGTGCCAGCAGCTTAGAGCGGCAGGGGGGCTATGGCTACACCTTC. It translates to CASSLERQGGYGYTF. The complete variable domain, with remaining parts taken from reference TRBV11-2 and TRBJ1-2, reads EAGVAQSPRYKIIEKRQSVAFWCNPISGHATLYWYQQILGQGPKLLIQFQNNGVVDDSQLPKDRFSAERLKGVDSTLKIQPAKLEDSAVYLCASSLERQGGYGYTFGSGTRLTVV.

This clonotype occurred a few times. The chain has TRBV12-3 or TRBV12-4 and TRBJ2-3; D is perhaps TRBD2 (6 bases). V was cut by 8 bases and J by 4 bases, with 13 bases left in between. The CDR3 consists of 13 residues. CDR3 nucleotides: TGTGCCAGCGTGGCTCTAGCGTCAGATACGCAGTATTTT. It specifies CASVALASDTQYF.

This clonotype has a handful of counts. This chain connects TRBV2 to TRBJ1-5; weak D call: TRBD1 (5 bases). This CDR3 has 13 amino acids. Per germline, CDR1 SNHLY and CDR2 FYNNEI. V lost 9 bases to trimming and J lost 6 bases, with 15 bases between them. The CDR3 DNA sequence: TGTGCCAGTGCGGGGGGGGGTAGTCAGCCCCAGCATTTT. It encodes CASAGGGSQPQHF.

This clonotype turned up a few times. This chain joins TRBV20-1 and TRBJ2-1; tentative D call: TRBD1 (5 bases). The germline V gene encodes CDR1 DFQATT and CDR2 SNEGSKA (reference sequence). Trimming shortened V by 3 bases and J by 6 bases, and 9 bases separated the two germline ends. CDR3 size: 12 residues. DNA for the CDR3: TGCAGTGCTAGTAGACAGTCCAATGAGCAGTTCTTC. It encodes CSASRQSNEQFF.

The J gene is TRBJ2-7, the V gene TRBV20-1, with a tentative D call TRBD1 (6 bases). The CDR3 is 17 amino acids. Germline V lookup: CDR1 DFQATT, CDR2 SNEGSKA (reference sequence). V gave up 4 bases and J gave up 1 base, with 23 bases separating them. The CDR3 protein is CSAISRGRGFLSYEQYF. In nucleotides, the CDR3 is TGCAGTGCTATCTCACGCGGCAGGGGTTTCTTATCCTACGAGCAGTACTTC.

This clonotype was counted between two and nine times. The chain carries TRBV6-1 and TRBJ2-2; D is unresolved. Germline CDR1 and CDR2: MNHNS and SASEGT. V gave up 10 bases and J gave up 4 bases, with 16 bases separating them. This CDR3 is 14 amino acids long. CDR3 DNA: TGTGCCACCTCTGCTATTCGAGGCACCGGGGAGCTGTTTTTT. Encoded protein: CATSAIRGTGELFF.

This clonotype was counted only a few times. The V gene is TRBV6-1, the J gene TRBJ2-3; D remains unclear. This CDR3 comprises 14 residues. Germline lookup yields CDR1 MNHNS and CDR2 SASEGT. Trimming cost V 1 base and J 3 bases, with 8 bases left between them. CDR3 in amino acids: CASSEGAGTDTQYF. The CDR3 region has the DNA TGTGCCAGCAGTGAAGGGGCAGGAACAGATACGCAGTATTTT.

The sample holds many counts of this clonotype. The chain joins TRBV4-1 to TRBJ2-1, with D perhaps matching TRBD2 (5 bases). V gave up 4 bases and J gave up 8 bases, with 21 bases separating them. Germline CDR1 is MGHRA and CDR2 is YSYEKL. The CDR3 totals 16 residues. The DNA of the CDR3 is TGCGCCAGCAGCCCCGGGGTTTTAGATTTGAGGCATGAGCAGTTCTTC. Translated, it gives CASSPGVLDLRHEQFF.

The rearrangement uses TRBV19 and TRBJ2-2; TRBD1 is a possible D gene (6 bases). Trimming left V 3 bases short and J 8 bases short, with 22 bases between. This CDR3 comprises 17 residues. In germline, CDR1 is LNHDA, CDR2 SQIVND (reference sequence). The CDR3 loop reads CASSILTSYRVGGELFF. The CDR3, as DNA: TGTGCCAGTAGTATTTTGACTTCCTACAGGGTTGGTGGGGAGCTGTTTTTT.

The chain recombines TRBV14 with TRBJ2-1; D not certain. With 0 bases removed from V and 5 bases from J, the gap between germline ends came to 23 bases. This CDR3 region has 19 residues. Per the germline V gene, CDR1 is SGHDN and CDR2 is FVKESK. Written as DNA, the CDR3 is TGTGCCAGCAGCCAAGATTATGGAGACGCACGCTTTTGGCACAATGAGCAGTTCTTC. It translates to CASSQDYGDARFWHNEQFF.

This clonotype was detected only a few times. The rearrangement links TRBV6-1 to TRBJ1-1; the D gene is possibly TRBD1 (5 bases). The germline V gene has CDR1 MNHNS and CDR2 SASEGT. The CDR3 consists of 16 residues. V lost 5 bases, J lost 0 bases, and 16 bases lay in between. CDR3 amino acids: CASSKPLGRMNTEAFF. The CDR3, as DNA: TGTGCCAGCAGTAAACCTCTGGGGCGGATGAACACTGAAGCTTTCTTT.

This clonotype was seen more than once but under ten times. This chain joins TRBV12-3 or TRBV12-4 and TRBJ1-5; D not resolved. Trimming shortened V by 6 bases and J by 3 bases, and 12 bases separated the two germline ends. This CDR3 has 14 amino acids. CDR3 DNA: TGTGCCAGCAGACCCGATCAGTTCAATCAGCCCCAGCATTTT. Translation gives CASRPDQFNQPQHF.

This clonotype was seen only a few times. This rearrangement joins TRBV3-1 to TRBJ1-4, with D maybe TRBD1 (5 bases). The CDR3 runs to 15 residues. The germline CDR1 and CDR2 sequences are LGHDT and YNNKEL (reference sequence). V shed 6 bases and J shed 5 bases, with 16 bases lying between them. CDR3 nucleotide sequence: TGTGCCAGCAGGGGGTCTTTGGCAGGGAATGAAAAACTGTTTTTT. It encodes CASRGSLAGNEKLFF.

This chain uses TRBV21-1 with TRBJ2-3. TRBV21-1 has pseudogene status. The CDR3 consists of 12 residues. CDR3 DNA: TGTGCCAGCAGCAAGCGGATAGATACGCAGTATTTT. Encoded protein: CASSKRIDTQYF.

This clonotype has more than one count but fewer than ten. This rearrangement joins TRBV6-2 or TRBV6-3 to TRBJ2-1; D call uncertain. Germline loops: CDR1 MNHEY, CDR2 SVGEGT. Trimming cost V 6 bases and J 0 bases, with 9 bases left between them. The CDR3 length is 14 residues. In nucleotides, the CDR3 is TGTGCCAGCAGCCGATATAGCTCCTACAATGAGCAGTTCTTC. Translated: CASSRYSSYNEQFF.

The chain links TRBV20-1 to TRBJ2-7, with 12 bases matching TRBD2. The CDR3 has 15 amino acids. V gave up 4 bases and J gave up 2 bases; unmatched junction bases: 6. From germline, CDR1 is DFQATT and CDR2 SNEGSKA (reference sequence). CDR3 region: CSAILPSGGAYEQYF. In DNA, the CDR3 is TGCAGTGCTATTTTGCCTAGCGGGGGGGCCTACGAGCAGTACTTC.

The CDR3 is CASSPQSGTPGTEAFF. The DNA for the CDR3 is TGTGCCAGCTCACCGCAGTCCGGTACACCGGGGACTGAAGCTTTCTTT. This rearrangement joins TRBV18 to TRBJ1-1; D remains ambiguous. The V gene's germline CDR1 is KGHSH and CDR2 LQKENI. With 3 bases removed from V and 5 bases from J, the gap between germline ends came to 19 bases. This CDR3 contains 16 residues.

This chain links TRBV6-6 with TRBJ2-5; 8 bases map to TRBD2. Trimming at V came to 8 bases and at J to 4 bases, leaving 6 bases not matched to a gene. Looked up from germline, CDR1 is MNHNY and CDR2 is SVGAGI (reference sequence). This CDR3 spans 13 amino acids. The CDR3 here is CASVRREAETQYF. The CDR3, as DNA: TGTGCCAGCGTGCGGCGGGAGGCAGAGACCCAGTACTTC.

This clonotype came up many times. This CDR3 is CASSPPLAGGHNEQFF. CDR3 bases: TGTGCCAGCAGCCCCCCCCTAGCGGGAGGCCACAATGAGCAGTTCTTC. This chain joins TRBV3-1 and TRBJ2-1, with 11 bases matching TRBD2. The CDR3 totals 16 residues. Germline V CDR1 and CDR2: LGHDT, YNNKEL (reference sequence). V was clipped by 4 bases and J by 5 bases; unmatched bases: 7.

This clonotype has just a few counts. The chain is built from TRBV28 and TRBJ2-3; possible D gene TRBD2, 6 bases. The CDR3 has 19 residues. Trimming pared 5 bases from V and 2 bases from J, leaving 26 bases between. Germline loops: CDR1 MDHEN, CDR2 SYDVKM. In DNA, the CDR3 is TGTGCCAGCAGTCCGGTCTGGGGGGAGGCCCAACCCCTCACAGATACGCAGTATTTT. Its translation is CASSPVWGEAQPLTDTQYF.